Reported below is one T cell receptor (beta chain). The data belong to a study of blood T cell repertoires in COVID-19. Overall study context: Sites across the United States, Italy and Spain contributed samples from acute and convalescent COVID-19. Nucleic acid was either cDNA or gDNA, and it came from T cells, B-cell-depleted T cells, or PBMCs.

Repertoires were generated with immunoSEQ multiplex PCR, while TCRdb's copy carries only in-frame clones and drops some. The data hold over 450,000 clones, with 85% to 90% observed a single time. Enrolled during active infection, Seattle patients were then followed longitudinally. CDR3 length: 12 residues. V dropped 1 base and J dropped 12 bases, with 12 bases sitting between them. This chain connects TRBV12-3 or TRBV12-4 to TRBJ1-2; D call uncertain. The material sequenced was peripheral blood. This TCR was recovered from a man aged 18 to 35 with COVID-19, enrolled during active disease. The CDR3 DNA sequence: TGTGCCAGCAGTTTAGGAGGGAGGAGGGACACCTTC. Its protein is CASSLGGRRDTF.